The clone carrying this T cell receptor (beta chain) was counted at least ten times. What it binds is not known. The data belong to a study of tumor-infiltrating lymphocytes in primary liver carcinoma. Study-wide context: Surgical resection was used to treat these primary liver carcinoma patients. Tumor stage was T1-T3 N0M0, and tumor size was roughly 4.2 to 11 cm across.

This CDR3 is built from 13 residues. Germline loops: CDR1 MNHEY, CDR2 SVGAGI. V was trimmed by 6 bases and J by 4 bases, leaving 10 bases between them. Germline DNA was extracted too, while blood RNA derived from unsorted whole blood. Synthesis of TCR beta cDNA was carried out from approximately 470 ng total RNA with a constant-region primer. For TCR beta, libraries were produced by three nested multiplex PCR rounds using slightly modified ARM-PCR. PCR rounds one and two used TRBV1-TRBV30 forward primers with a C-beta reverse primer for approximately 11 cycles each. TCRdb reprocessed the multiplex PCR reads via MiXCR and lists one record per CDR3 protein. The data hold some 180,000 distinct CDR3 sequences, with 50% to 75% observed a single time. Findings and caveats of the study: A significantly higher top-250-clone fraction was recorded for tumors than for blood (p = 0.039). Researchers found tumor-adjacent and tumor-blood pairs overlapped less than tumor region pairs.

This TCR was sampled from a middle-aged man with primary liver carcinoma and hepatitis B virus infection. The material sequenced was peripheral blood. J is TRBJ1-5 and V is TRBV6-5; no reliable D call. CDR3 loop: CASRRTANQPQHF. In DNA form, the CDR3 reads TGTGCCAGCAGGCGGACCGCTAATCAGCCCCAGCATTTT.